Below are 28 T cell receptor beta chains sequenced from a single sample in a study of technical replicates of blood from a few donors. The assay was immunoSEQ multiplex PCR, and TCRdb's table has in-frame clones only and misses some. The data contain tens of thousands of clones, less than 99% of them seen just once; the ten biggest clones take up over 0.2%. The sample consisted of T cells isolated from PBMCs. The receptors were gathered from a human donor in good health.

The rearrangement uses TRBV5-1 and TRBJ2-1, with 8 bases identical to TRBD1. J lost 0 bases, V lost 0 bases, and 2 bases had no gene match. The CDR3 sequence is 16 residues long. Germline CDR1 reads SGHRS; CDR2 reads YFSETQ. The CDR3 nucleotides read TGCGCCAGCAGCTTGGGCACAGGGGGCTCCTACAATGAGCAGTTCTTC. Amino acids: CASSLGTGGSYNEQFF. Looking up the rest from reference TRBV5-1 and TRBJ2-1 gives the full variable domain: KAGVTQTPRYLIKTRGQQVTLSCSPISGHRSVSWYQQTPGQGLQFLFEYFSETQRNKGNFPGRFSGRQFSNSRSEMNVSTLELGDSALYLCASSLGTGGSYNEQFFGPGTRLTVL.

This sequence joins TRBV7-8 and TRBJ2-7; 7 bases are a match to TRBD2. Germline lookup yields CDR1 SGHVS and CDR2 FQNEAQ. The junction had 7 bases not matched to a gene; V was cut back by 2 bases and J by 3 bases. This CDR3 has 15 amino acids. The CDR3 nucleotides are TGTGCCAGCAGCTTAACTAGCCTAGCGGACTACGAGCAGTACTTC. Protein sequence: CASSLTSLADYEQYF.

The V gene is TRBV6-6, the J gene TRBJ1-4; a weak D match, TRBD1 (5 bases). Germline CDR1 is MNHNY and CDR2 is SVGAGI (reference sequence). V was trimmed by 2 bases and J by 8 bases, leaving 9 bases between them. There are 13 residues in the CDR3. The CDR3 here is CASSYGGGEKLFF. Written as DNA, the CDR3 is TGTGCCAGCAGTTACGGGGGAGGCGAAAAACTGTTTTTT.

This chain connects TRBV10-3 to TRBJ2-5, with 11 bases lining up with TRBD1. In germline, CDR1 is ENHRY, CDR2 SYGVKD. Unmatched junction bases numbered 5, after V lost 7 bases and J lost 4 bases. CDR3 length: 14 amino acids. The CDR3 is CAITRDRGGETQYF. The DNA of the CDR3 is TGTGCCATCACAAGGGACAGGGGGGGAGAGACCCAGTACTTC.

The rearrangement links TRBV4-3 to TRBJ2-7, with a weak D call TRBD2 (5 bases). V gave up 1 base and J gave up 0 bases, with 19 bases separating them. This CDR3 is 18 amino acids long. Germline-derived CDR1 and CDR2 are LGHNA and YSLEER. The DNA for the CDR3 is TGCGCCAGCAGCCAAGTTCTCCCAGCGGATTATAGCTCCTACGAGCAGTACTTC. This codes for CASSQVLPADYSSYEQYF.

This clone occurred once. The junction departs from the called germline gene at one end, perhaps through a read error. V and J are TRBV7-7 and TRBJ2-2, with TRBD2 as a possible D gene (5 bases). The V gene's germline CDR1 is SSHAT and CDR2 FNYEAQ (reference sequence). CDR3 size: 17 residues. The CDR3 DNA follows: TGTGCTAGCAGCTTAGCCCCCATAGTAGGGAGAGGCGGGGAGCTGTTTTTT. As protein: CASSLAPIVGRGGELFF.

The chain recombines TRBV10-3 with TRBJ2-7, with TRBD1 matching over 7 bases. Germline V gene sequence: CDR1 ENHRY, CDR2 SYGVKD. V lost 5 bases and J lost 3; bases outside the gene matches: 1. The CDR3 consists of 12 residues. In nucleotides, the CDR3 is TGTGCCATCAGTCGGGACAGCTACGAGCAGTACTTC. It specifies CAISRDSYEQYF.

The V gene is TRBV5-6, the J gene TRBJ2-2; possible D gene TRBD2, 6 bases. Trimming pared 4 bases from V and 2 bases from J, leaving 18 bases between. CDR1 and CDR2 from the germline V gene are SGHDT and YYEEEE. This CDR3 comprises 17 residues. The CDR3 DNA reads TGTGCCAGCAGCCTCCTGGCGGGATGGGGTAACACCGGGGAGCTGTTTTTT. The encoded protein is CASSLLAGWGNTGELFF.

V gene TRBV6-6 combines with J gene TRBJ1-4; TRBD1 is a possible D gene (6 bases). Germline-derived CDR1 and CDR2 are MNHNY and SVGAGI (reference sequence). V gave up 6 bases and J gave up 7 bases, with 15 bases separating them. This CDR3 contains 14 residues. This CDR3 is CASSMNRAGEKLFF. In DNA, the CDR3 is TGTGCCAGCAGCATGAACAGGGCGGGTGAAAAACTGTTTTTT.

On this clone: The same CDR3 also results from other DNA sequences found in this sample. The rearrangement joins TRBV28 to TRBJ1-1; tentative D call: TRBD1 (6 bases). V was pared by 2 bases and J by 4 bases, with 8 bases between. The CDR3 covers 13 residues. Germline lookup yields CDR1 MDHEN and CDR2 SYDVKM. In DNA form, the CDR3 reads TGTGCCAGCAGTTTAGGACAGAGCACTGAAGCTTTCTTT. This encodes CASSLGQSTEAFF.

This sequence joins TRBV10-3 and TRBJ2-2, with 8 bases lining up with TRBD2. Germline CDR1 ENHRY, CDR2 SYGVKD. The CDR3 runs 15 residues. The V gene end was trimmed by 6 bases and the J gene end by 4 bases; junction bases not matched to a gene: 7. CDR3 bases: TGTGCCATCAGATCCGAGCGGGAGAGCACCGGGGAGCTGTTTTTT. This gives the protein CAIRSERESTGELFF.

V gene TRBV5-4 combines with J gene TRBJ1-3; tentatively, D is TRBD1 (6 bases). Trimming removed 2 bases at V and 4 bases at J, with 19 bases between. CDR3 length: 17 residues. The germline V gene encodes CDR1 SGHNT and CDR2 YYREEE (reference sequence). CDR3 loop: CASSLDPTGPGGNTIYF. The CDR3 DNA sequence: TGTGCCAGCAGCTTAGACCCTACAGGGCCAGGGGGAAACACCATATATTTT.

The chain combines TRBV6-5 with TRBJ2-2; weak D call: TRBD2 (6 bases). V was clipped by 5 bases and J by 2 bases, with 12 bases between them. This CDR3 spans 15 amino acids. Germline V CDR1 and CDR2: MNHEY, SVGAGI. The CDR3 DNA sequence: TGTGCCAGCAGTCCCGGGACTGACAACACCGGGGAGCTGTTTTTT. Its protein product is CASSPGTDNTGELFF.

This clone showed up just once. This CDR3 is CASSLMRYEQYF. The CDR3 coding sequence is TGTGCCAGCAGCTTAATGAGGTACGAGCAGTACTTC. The gene calls are TRBV7-9 and TRBJ2-7; D is uncertain. CDR1 is SEHNR and CDR2 is FQNEAQ in the germline V gene (reference sequence). Trimming removed 2 bases from V and 4 bases from J, with 6 bases in between. The length of the CDR3 is 12 residues.

This sequence joins TRBV5-4 and TRBJ1-2; maybe TRBD1 (5 bases). Trimming removed 2 bases from V and 6 bases from J, with 11 bases in between. This CDR3 contains 13 residues. Looked up from germline, CDR1 is SGHNT and CDR2 is YYREEE (reference sequence). The CDR3, as DNA: TGTGCCAGCAGCTTCGCGGGGGGGGATGGCTACACCTTC. This translates into CASSFAGGDGYTF.

This sequence joins TRBV4-1 and TRBJ1-1; no firm D call. The CDR3 extends over 12 amino acids. Germline V gene sequence: CDR1 MGHRA, CDR2 YSYEKL. Deletions cut 1 base from V and 4 bases from J, with 4 bases between. CDR3 region: CASSQGPTEAFF. CDR3 nucleotides: TGCGCCAGCAGCCAAGGGCCCACTGAAGCTTTCTTT.

The count of this clone is one. The V call is TRBV28, the J call TRBJ1-1; D is ambiguous. CDR1 MDHEN and CDR2 SYDVKM come from the germline V gene. Trimming shortened V by 2 bases and J by 11 bases, and 12 bases separated the two germline ends. The CDR3 consists of 12 residues. This CDR3 reads CASSLLSAGAFF. CDR3 nucleotides: TGTGCCAGCAGTTTACTATCCGCCGGGGCTTTCTTT. The full variable domain, completed using reference TRBV28 and TRBJ1-1, is DVKVTQSSRYLVKRTGEKVFLECVQDMDHENMFWYRQDPGLGLRLIYFSYDVKMKEKGDIPEGYSVSREKKERFSLILESASTNQTSMYLCASSLLSAGAFFGQGTRLTVV.

This chain uses TRBV28 with TRBJ2-5; 9 bases fit TRBD1. V shed 7 bases, J shed 4 bases, and the junction held 13 bases outside the gene matches. The CDR3 length is 16 residues. Germline loops: CDR1 MDHEN, CDR2 SYDVKM. The CDR3 region is CASTISGQGKGETQYF. CDR3 DNA: TGTGCCAGCACCATATCGGGACAGGGTAAAGGAGAGACCCAGTACTTC.

The chain couples TRBV10-3 to TRBJ2-3; a weak D match, TRBD2 (5 bases). This CDR3 spans 12 amino acids. V gave up 6 bases and J gave up 2 bases, with 6 bases separating them. The germline gives CDR1 ENHRY, CDR2 SYGVKD. CDR3 residues: CAISGNTDTQYF. CDR3 nucleotide sequence: TGTGCCATCAGCGGGAACACAGATACGCAGTATTTT.

J is TRBJ2-1 and V is TRBV6-5; D is unclear. V was clipped by 5 bases and J by 6 bases, with 14 bases between them. Germline lookup yields CDR1 MNHEY and CDR2 SVGAGI. This CDR3 contains 14 residues. CDR3 in DNA: TGTGCCAGCAGTCTAGGCGGCCGCGGCAATGAGCAGTTCTTC. Residues: CASSLGGRGNEQFF.

The chain links TRBV2 to TRBJ1-1; D remains unclear. The CDR3 has 13 residues. Germline CDR1 reads SNHLY; CDR2 reads FYNNEI. Deletions cut 10 bases from V and 0 bases from J, with 12 bases between. The CDR3 DNA is TGTGCCACAGCTCAAGACATGAACACTGAAGCTTTCTTT. Amino acids: CATAQDMNTEAFF.

The rearrangement uses TRBV4-2 and TRBJ2-2; a possible D gene is TRBD2 (6 bases). This CDR3 region has 17 residues. V lost 0 bases, J lost 3 bases, and 14 bases lay in between. Germline V gives CDR1 LGHNA, CDR2 YNFKEQ. The CDR3 DNA sequence: TGTGCCAGCAGCCAAGAGAATGCAGCGGGCCACACCGGGGAGCTGTTTTTT. Translation: CASSQENAAGHTGELFF.

This chain uses TRBV30 with TRBJ1-3; 8 bases map to TRBD1. J was trimmed by 4 bases and V by 5 bases; bases with no gene match: 1. The germline V gene has CDR1 GTSNPN and CDR2 SVGIG (reference sequence). The CDR3 sequence is 12 residues long. The CDR3 sequence: CAWGDRGNTIYF. The DNA for the CDR3 is TGTGCCTGGGGGGACAGGGGAAACACCATATATTTT. Based on the CDR3 plus reference TRBV30 and TRBJ1-3, the full variable domain is SQTIHQWPATLVQPVGSPLSLECTVEGTSNPNLYWYRQAAGRGLQLLFYSVGIGQISSEVPQNLSASRPQDRQFILSSKKLLLSDSGFYLCAWGDRGNTIYFGEGSWLTVV.

The genes are TRBV6-5 and TRBJ2-7; D not certain. Germline V CDR1 and CDR2: MNHEY, SVGAGI. The CDR3 is 13 amino acids. V lost 2 bases and J 2 bases, leaving 7 bases between the germline ends. The CDR3 sequence: CASSYAVTYEQYF. DNA of the CDR3: TGTGCCAGCAGTTACGCGGTAACCTACGAGCAGTACTTC.

The V gene is TRBV10-3, the J gene TRBJ1-1, with a weak D call TRBD1 (5 bases). CDR3 length: 15 amino acids. Germline V gives CDR1 ENHRY, CDR2 SYGVKD. The germline V and J ends were trimmed by 8 bases and 2 bases, with 18 bases remaining between them. CDR3 sequence: CAISTGQGLNTEAFF. The CDR3 DNA reads TGTGCCATCTCCACCGGGCAGGGACTTAACACTGAAGCTTTCTTT.

The chain recombines TRBV4-2 with TRBJ2-7; 9 bases are shared with TRBD2. This CDR3 has 18 residues. V trimming: 0 bases; J trimming: 3 bases; junction bases outside the gene matches: 12. Germline CDR1 and CDR2: LGHNA and YNFKEQ. In DNA form, the CDR3 reads TGTGCCAGCAGCCAAGATGTGGGGGCCAGCGGGAGGTACTACGAGCAGTACTTC. This codes for CASSQDVGASGRYYEQYF.

This clone has a single count. The chain recombines TRBV4-3 with TRBJ2-7, with a weak D call TRBD2 (5 bases). From germline, CDR1 is LGHNA and CDR2 YSLEER. The CDR3 consists of 16 residues. Trimming cost V 0 bases and J 2 bases, with 14 bases left between them. The CDR3 sequence: CASSQDWEIGPYEQYF. Written as DNA, the CDR3 is TGCGCCAGCAGCCAAGATTGGGAGATAGGGCCCTACGAGCAGTACTTC.

V usage is TRBV4-1 and J usage is TRBJ1-5; TRBD1 might be the D (6 bases). The CDR3 runs 16 residues. With 3 bases removed from V and 6 bases from J, the gap between germline ends came to 18 bases. Germline loops: CDR1 MGHRA, CDR2 YSYEKL. In DNA form, the CDR3 reads TGCGCCAGCAGCCAGCAAGGCAGAGACAGGAGTCAGCCCCAGCATTTT. Amino acids: CASSQQGRDRSQPQHF.